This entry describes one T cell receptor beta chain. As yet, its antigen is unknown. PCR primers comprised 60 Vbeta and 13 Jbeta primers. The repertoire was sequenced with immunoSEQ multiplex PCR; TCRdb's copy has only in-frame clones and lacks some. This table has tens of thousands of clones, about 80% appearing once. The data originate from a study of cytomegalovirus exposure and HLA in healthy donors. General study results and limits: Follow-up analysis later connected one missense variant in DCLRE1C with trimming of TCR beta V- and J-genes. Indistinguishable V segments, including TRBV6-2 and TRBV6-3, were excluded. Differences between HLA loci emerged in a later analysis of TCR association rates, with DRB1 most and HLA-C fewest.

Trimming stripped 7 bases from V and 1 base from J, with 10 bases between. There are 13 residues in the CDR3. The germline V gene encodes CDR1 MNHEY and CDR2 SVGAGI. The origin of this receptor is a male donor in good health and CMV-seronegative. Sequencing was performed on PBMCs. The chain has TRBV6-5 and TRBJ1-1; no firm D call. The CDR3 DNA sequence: TGTGCCAGCAATACACACCCGAACACTGAAGCTTTCTTT. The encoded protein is CASNTHPNTEAFF.